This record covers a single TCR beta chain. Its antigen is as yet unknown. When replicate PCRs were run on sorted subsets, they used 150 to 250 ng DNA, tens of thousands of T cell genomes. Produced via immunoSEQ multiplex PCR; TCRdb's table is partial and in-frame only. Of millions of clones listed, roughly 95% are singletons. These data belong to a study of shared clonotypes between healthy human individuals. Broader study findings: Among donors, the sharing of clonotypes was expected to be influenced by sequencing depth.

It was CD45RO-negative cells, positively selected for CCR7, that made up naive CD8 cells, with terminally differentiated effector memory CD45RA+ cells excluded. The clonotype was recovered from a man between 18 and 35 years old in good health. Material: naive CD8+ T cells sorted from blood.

The CDR3 DNA reads TGCGCCAGCAGCCCGGCGGAGACCAATACGCAGTATTTT. Amino acids: CASSPAETNTQYF. The chain combines TRBV4-3 with TRBJ2-3; D call uncertain. V shed 4 bases and J shed 7 bases, with 12 bases lying between them. Germline CDR1 reads LGHNA; CDR2 reads YSLEER. This CDR3 comprises 13 residues.